The source of this TCR beta chain is a study of CD8+CD57+ T cells in acquired aplastic anemia. Genomic DNA was employed as the template in profiling TCR beta VDJ and CDR3. TCRdb called the reads again in MiXCR, with one record for every CDR3 protein. The sample has about 180,000 distinct CDR3 sequences, around half seen once; the top ten hold 2.5% to 3.5%. V lost 5 bases and J 6 bases, leaving 7 bases between the germline ends. Germline CDR1 SGHDN, CDR2 FVKESK. The CDR3 contains 11 residues. The TCR was taken from a human donor in good health. The sequencing sample was made of sorted CD4+, CD8+, or CD8+CD57+ T cells (not recorded which) from PBMCs. The gene calls are TRBV14 and TRBJ1-2, with D maybe TRBD1 (6 bases). CDR3 region: CASSNRDGYTF. Here the CDR3 DNA reads TGTGCCAGCAGCAACAGGGATGGCTACACCTTC. Based on the CDR3 plus reference TRBV14 and TRBJ1-2, the full variable domain is EAGVTQFPSHSVIEKGQTVTLRCDPISGHDNLYWYRRVMGKEIKFLLHFVKESKQDESGMPNNRFLAERTGGTYSTLKVQPAELEDSGVYFCASSNRDGYTFGSGTRLTVV.